This is a list of T cell receptor beta chains from one sample in a study of T cells in Graves' hyperthyroidism and ophthalmopathy. MiXCR was run by TCRdb on the multiplex PCR reads, yielding one entry per CDR3 protein. The sample records under 400,000 distinct CDR3 sequences, roughly 18% being singletons. Specimen: blood. The origin of the receptors is a woman aged 40 to 50 with Graves' ophthalmopathy. CDR3s include the opening cysteine and the closing phenylalanine or tryptophan. D genes are given only for firm matches. Clone size is shown for a subset of rows, as once, few, many or a class of expanded clone.

D gene	clone size	V gene	J gene	CDR3 DNA	CDR3 protein
NA	many	TRBV6-1	TRBJ1-5	TGTGCCAGCAGTAGAGGGGTGGCTGATCAGCCCCAGCATTTT	CASSRGVADQPQHF
TRBD1	NA	TRBV4-3	TRBJ2-5	TGCGCCAGCAGTAAGCACGGGACAGCGTACCAAGAGACCCAGTACTTC	CASSKHGTAYQETQYF
TRBD2	many	TRBV7-9	TRBJ2-7	TGTGCCAGCAGCGATAGTGGTACGGGAGGGGTCGAGCAGTACTTC	CASSDSGTGGVEQYF
TRBD1	many	TRBV30	TRBJ2-1	TGTGCCTGGAGCCGCCACGGGACAGGGCCTAATGAGCAGTTCTTC	CAWSRHGTGPNEQFF
TRBD1	few	TRBV20-1	TRBJ2-5	TGCAGTGCTTTAGCAAACAGGGGAGAGACCCAGTACTTC	CSALANRGETQYF
NA	NA	TRBV25-1	TRBJ2-2	TGTGCCACTGACACAGACCCGAACACCGGGGAGCTGTTTTTT	CATDTDPNTGELFF
TRBD1	many	TRBV7-8	TRBJ2-7	TGTGCCAGCCTTGCTTCAGGGGGAATTAGCTACGAGCAGTACTTC	CASLASGGISYEQYF
TRBD1	few	TRBV6-1	TRBJ1-1	TGTGCCAGCAGAGGACAGGGAGAGGAAGCTTTCTTT	CASRGQGEEAFF
TRBD2	many	TRBV29-1	TRBJ2-7	TGCAGCGGGAGGCGGGGGGCCGGGGAGCAGTACTTC	CSGRRGAGEQYF
NA	NA	TRBV4-1	TRBJ2-1	TGCGCCAGCAGCCAAGATTGGAGGACAAGCTCCTACAATGAGCAGTTCTTC	CASSQDWRTSSYNEQFF
NA	many	TRBV6-5	TRBJ2-2	TGTGCCAGCAGAACTCAGCACGGAGGATCCGGGGAGCTGTTTTTT	CASRTQHGGSGELFF
NA	many	TRBV11-1	TRBJ2-7	TGTGCCAGCAGCTTAGCGGGAGATCGCGAGCAGTACTTC	CASSLAGDREQYF
NA	many	TRBV20-1	TRBJ1-6	TGCAGTGCTAGAGGAGGGAGGGTAGATTCACCCCTCCACTTT	CSARGGRVDSPLHF
NA	many	TRBV20-1	TRBJ2-7	TGCAGTGCTAGAGCGTACGAGCAGTACTTC	CSARAYEQYF
NA	NA	TRBV6-5	TRBJ2-7	TGTGCCAGCAGTTACCGGGGAGACATCCCCTACGAGCAGTACTTC	CASSYRGDIPYEQYF
NA	many	TRBV30	TRBJ2-2	TGTGCCTGGAGTGTGGACAGTAACACCGGGGAGCTGTTTTTT	CAWSVDSNTGELFF
TRBD2	NA	TRBV6-1	TRBJ2-7	TGTGCCAGCAGTGCCACAAGACTAGCGGGAGGGGTAATGCAGTACTTC	CASSATRLAGGVMQYF
NA	many	TRBV6-4	TRBJ1-1	TGTGCCAGCAGTGACTTGGCGGGGCAGGGGATAACTTTCTTT	CASSDLAGQGITFF
TRBD1	many	TRBV6-5	TRBJ2-7	TGTGCCAGCAGTTTAGGGGGCAGCTCCCTGGGCGAGCAGTACTTC	CASSLGGSSLGEQYF
NA	many	TRBV12-3/TRBV12-4	TRBJ1-1	TGTGCCAGCAATCCCGGTGGGGGGAACACTGAAGCTTTCTTT	CASNPGGGNTEAFF
NA	NA	TRBV24-1	TRBJ2-4	TGTGCCACCAGTCATACCAGTCTAGCCAAAAACCTTCAGTACTTC	CATSHTSLAKNLQYF
NA	NA	TRBV3-1	TRBJ2-7	TGTGCCAGCAGCGCAAACCAAGCGGGCGAGCAGTACTTC	CASSANQAGEQYF
NA	many	TRBV28	TRBJ1-5	TGTGCCAGCAGTGGGGACGTACGTAGAAGCAATCAGCCCCAGCATTTT	CASSGDVRRSNQPQHF